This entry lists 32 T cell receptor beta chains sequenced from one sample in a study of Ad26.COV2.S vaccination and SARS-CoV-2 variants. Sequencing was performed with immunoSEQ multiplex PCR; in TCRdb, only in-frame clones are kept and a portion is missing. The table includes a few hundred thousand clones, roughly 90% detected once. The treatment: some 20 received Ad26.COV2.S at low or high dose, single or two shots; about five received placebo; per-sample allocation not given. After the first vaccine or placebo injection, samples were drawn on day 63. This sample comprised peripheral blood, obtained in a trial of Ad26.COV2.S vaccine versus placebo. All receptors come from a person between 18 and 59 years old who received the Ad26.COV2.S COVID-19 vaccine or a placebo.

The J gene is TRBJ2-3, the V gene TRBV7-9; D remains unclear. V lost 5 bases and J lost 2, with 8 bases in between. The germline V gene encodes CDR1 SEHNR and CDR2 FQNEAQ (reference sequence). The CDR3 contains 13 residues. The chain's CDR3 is CASSPPLTDTQYF. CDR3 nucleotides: TGTGCCAGCAGCCCGCCCCTCACAGATACGCAGTATTTT.

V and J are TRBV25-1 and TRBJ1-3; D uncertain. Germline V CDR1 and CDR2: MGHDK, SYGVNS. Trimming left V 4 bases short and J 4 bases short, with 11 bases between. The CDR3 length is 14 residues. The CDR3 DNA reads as TGTGCCAGCAGTGCACCCCCACCAGGAAACACCATATATTTT. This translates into CASSAPPPGNTIYF.

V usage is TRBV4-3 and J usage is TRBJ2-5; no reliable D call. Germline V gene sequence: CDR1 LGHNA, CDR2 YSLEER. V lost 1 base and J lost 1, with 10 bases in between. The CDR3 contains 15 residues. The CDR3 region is CASSQGRGLQETQYF. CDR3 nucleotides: TGCGCCAGCAGCCAAGGTCGTGGGCTCCAAGAGACCCAGTACTTC.

The CDR3 loop reads CASSHISLGGEQFF. The CDR3 nucleotides read TGCGCCAGCAGCCATATTAGCCTCGGTGGCGAGCAGTTCTTC. The V call is TRBV4-3, the J call TRBJ2-1; unclear D gene. This CDR3 contains 14 residues. From germline, CDR1 is LGHNA and CDR2 YSLEER. The ends were cut back, 3 bases at V and 10 bases at J, with 16 bases in the middle.

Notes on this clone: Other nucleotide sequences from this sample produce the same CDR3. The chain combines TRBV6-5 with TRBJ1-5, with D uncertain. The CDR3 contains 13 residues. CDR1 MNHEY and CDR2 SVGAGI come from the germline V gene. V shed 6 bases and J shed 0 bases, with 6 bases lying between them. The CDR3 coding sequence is TGTGCCAGCAGGGTGGATAGCAATCAGCCCCAGCATTTT. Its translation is CASRVDSNQPQHF.

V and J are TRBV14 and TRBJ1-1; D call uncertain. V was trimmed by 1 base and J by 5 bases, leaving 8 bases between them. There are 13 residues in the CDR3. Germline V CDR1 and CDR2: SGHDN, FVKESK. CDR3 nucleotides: TGTGCCAGCAGCCAAGTTTCGCTTACTGAAGCTTTCTTT. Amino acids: CASSQVSLTEAFF.

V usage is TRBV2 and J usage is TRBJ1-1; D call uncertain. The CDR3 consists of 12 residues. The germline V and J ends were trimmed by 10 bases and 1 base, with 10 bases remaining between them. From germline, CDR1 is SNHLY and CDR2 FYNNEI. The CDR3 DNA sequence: TGTGCCACGGGCCGGGGGAACACTGAAGCTTTCTTT. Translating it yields CATGRGNTEAFF. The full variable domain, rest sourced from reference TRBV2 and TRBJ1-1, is EPEVTQTPSHQVTQMGQEVILRCVPISNHLYFYWYRQILGQKVEFLVSFYNNEISEKSEIFDDQFSVERPDGSNFTLKIRSTKLEDSAMYFCATGRGNTEAFFGQGTRLTVV.

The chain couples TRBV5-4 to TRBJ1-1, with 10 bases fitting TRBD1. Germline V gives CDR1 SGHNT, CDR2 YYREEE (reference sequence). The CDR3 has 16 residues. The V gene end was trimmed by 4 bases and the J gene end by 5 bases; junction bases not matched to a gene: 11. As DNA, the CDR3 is TGTGCCAGCAGCGCGGGACAGGGGCCCGGGTGGACTGAAGCTTTCTTT. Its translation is CASSAGQGPGWTEAFF.

The CDR3: CASSERDRNSPLHF. The DNA of the CDR3 is TGTGCCAGCAGCGAGAGGGACAGAAATTCACCCCTCCACTTT. V gene TRBV9 combines with J gene TRBJ1-6, with 7 bases identical to TRBD1. Trimming took 3 bases from V and 7 from J; bases not matched to a gene: 4. Germline V gives CDR1 SGDLS, CDR2 YYNGEE. The CDR3 is 14 amino acids.

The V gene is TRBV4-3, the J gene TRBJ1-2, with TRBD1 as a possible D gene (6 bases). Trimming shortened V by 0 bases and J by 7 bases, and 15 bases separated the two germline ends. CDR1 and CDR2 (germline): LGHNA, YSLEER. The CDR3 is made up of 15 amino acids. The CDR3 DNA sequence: TGCGCCAGCAGCCAAGATATCCTTAGGGGGGGTGGCTACACCTTC. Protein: CASSQDILRGGGYTF.

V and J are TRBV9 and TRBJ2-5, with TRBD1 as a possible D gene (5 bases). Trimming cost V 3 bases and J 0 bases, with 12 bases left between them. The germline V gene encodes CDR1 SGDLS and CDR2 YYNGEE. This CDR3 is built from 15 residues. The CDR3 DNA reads TGTGCCAGCAGCGGCGCCGGACAATACCAAGAGACCCAGTACTTC. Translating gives CASSGAGQYQETQYF.

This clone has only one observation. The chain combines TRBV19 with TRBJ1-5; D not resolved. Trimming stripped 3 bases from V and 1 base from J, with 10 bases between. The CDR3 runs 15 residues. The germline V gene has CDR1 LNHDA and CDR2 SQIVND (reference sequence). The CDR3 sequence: CASSMEGASNQPQHF. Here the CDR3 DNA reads TGTGCCAGTAGTATGGAGGGCGCCAGCAATCAGCCCCAGCATTTT.

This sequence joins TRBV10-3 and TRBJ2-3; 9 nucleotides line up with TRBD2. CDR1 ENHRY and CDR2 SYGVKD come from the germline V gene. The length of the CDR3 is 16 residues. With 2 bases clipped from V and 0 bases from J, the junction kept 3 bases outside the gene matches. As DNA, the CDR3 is TGTGCCATCAGTGAGCAAGCGGGGGGAAGCACAGATACGCAGTATTTT. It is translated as CAISEQAGGSTDTQYF.

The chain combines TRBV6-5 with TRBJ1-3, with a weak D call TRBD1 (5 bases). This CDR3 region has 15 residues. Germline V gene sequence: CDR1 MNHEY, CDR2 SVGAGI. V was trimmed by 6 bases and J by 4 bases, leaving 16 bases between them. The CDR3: CASRWGRVGGNTIYF. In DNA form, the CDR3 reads TGTGCCAGCAGGTGGGGACGGGTCGGAGGAAACACCATATATTTT.

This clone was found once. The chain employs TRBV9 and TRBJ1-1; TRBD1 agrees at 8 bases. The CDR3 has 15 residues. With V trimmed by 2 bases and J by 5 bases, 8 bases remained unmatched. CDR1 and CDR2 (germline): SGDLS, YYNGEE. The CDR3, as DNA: TGTGCCAGCAGCGTTTTTGGACAGGGTGAGACTGAAGCTTTCTTT. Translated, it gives CASSVFGQGETEAFF.

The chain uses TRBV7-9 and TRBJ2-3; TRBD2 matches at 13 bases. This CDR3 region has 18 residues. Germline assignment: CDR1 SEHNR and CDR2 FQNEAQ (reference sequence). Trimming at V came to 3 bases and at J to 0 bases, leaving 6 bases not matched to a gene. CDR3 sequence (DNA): TGTGCCAGCAGCTTGACTAGCGGGAGGCCATCTAGCACAGATACGCAGTATTTT. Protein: CASSLTSGRPSSTDTQYF.

CDR3 coding DNA: TGCGCCAGCAGCCAAGAATCCCTAGGATCAGATACGCAGTATTTT. This codes for CASSQESLGSDTQYF. The J gene is TRBJ2-3, the V gene TRBV4-3; unclear D gene. The CDR3 consists of 15 residues. V lost 0 bases to trimming and J lost 4 bases, with 11 bases between them. Germline CDR1 is LGHNA and CDR2 is YSLEER.

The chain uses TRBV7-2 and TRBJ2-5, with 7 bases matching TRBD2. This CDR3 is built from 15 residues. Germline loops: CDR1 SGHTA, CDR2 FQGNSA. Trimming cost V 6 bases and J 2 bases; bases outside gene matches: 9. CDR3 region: CASSLGLAAQETQYF. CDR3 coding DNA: TGTGCCAGCAGTCTCGGCCTAGCGGCTCAAGAGACCCAGTACTTC.

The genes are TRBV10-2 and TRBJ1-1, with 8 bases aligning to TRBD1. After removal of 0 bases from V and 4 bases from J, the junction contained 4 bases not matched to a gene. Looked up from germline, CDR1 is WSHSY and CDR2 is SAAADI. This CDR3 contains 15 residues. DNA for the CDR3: TGCGCCAGCAGTGAGTCACAGGGGGGAAGCACTGAAGCTTTCTTT. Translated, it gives CASSESQGGSTEAFF.

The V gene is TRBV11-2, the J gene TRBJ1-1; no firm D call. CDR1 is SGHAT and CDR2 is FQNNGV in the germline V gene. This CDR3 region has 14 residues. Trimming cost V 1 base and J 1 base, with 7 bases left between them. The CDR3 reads CASSLALGNTEAFF. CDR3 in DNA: TGTGCCAGCAGCTTAGCTCTCGGGAACACTGAAGCTTTCTTT.

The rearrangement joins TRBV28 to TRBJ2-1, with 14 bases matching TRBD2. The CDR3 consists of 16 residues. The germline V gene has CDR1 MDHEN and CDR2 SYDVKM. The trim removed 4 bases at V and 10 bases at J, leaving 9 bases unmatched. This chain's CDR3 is CASSWGTSGRAGEQFF. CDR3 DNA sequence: TGTGCCAGCAGTTGGGGGACTAGCGGGAGAGCCGGGGAGCAGTTCTTC.

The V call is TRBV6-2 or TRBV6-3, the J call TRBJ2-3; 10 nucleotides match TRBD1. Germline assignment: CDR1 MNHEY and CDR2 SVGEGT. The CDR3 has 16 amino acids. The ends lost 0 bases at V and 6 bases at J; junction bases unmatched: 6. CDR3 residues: CASSYSTGGTTDTQYF. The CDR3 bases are TGTGCCAGCAGTTACTCGACAGGGGGCACGACGGATACGCAGTATTTT.

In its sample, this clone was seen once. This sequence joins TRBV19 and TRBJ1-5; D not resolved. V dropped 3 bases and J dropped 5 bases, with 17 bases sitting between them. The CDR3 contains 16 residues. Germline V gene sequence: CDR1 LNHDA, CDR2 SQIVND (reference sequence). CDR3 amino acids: CASSIMGKVDDQPQHF. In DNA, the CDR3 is TGTGCCAGTAGTATTATGGGGAAGGTCGACGATCAGCCCCAGCATTTT.

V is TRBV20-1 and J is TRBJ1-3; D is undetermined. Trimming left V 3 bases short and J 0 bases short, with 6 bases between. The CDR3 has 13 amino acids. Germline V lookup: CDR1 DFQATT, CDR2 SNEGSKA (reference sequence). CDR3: CSASGISGNTIYF. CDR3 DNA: TGCAGTGCTAGTGGAATCTCTGGAAACACCATATATTTT.

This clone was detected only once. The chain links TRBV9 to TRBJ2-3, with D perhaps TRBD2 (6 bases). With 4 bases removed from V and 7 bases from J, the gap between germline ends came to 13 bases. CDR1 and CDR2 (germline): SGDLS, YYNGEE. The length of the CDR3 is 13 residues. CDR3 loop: CASSFGSTNTQYF. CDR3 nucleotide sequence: TGTGCCAGCAGCTTCGGGAGTACGAATACGCAGTATTTT. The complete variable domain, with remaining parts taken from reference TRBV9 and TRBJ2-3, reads DSGVTQTPKHLITATGQRVTLRCSPRSGDLSVYWYQQSLDQGLQFLIQYYNGEERAKGNILERFSAQQFPDLHSELNLSSLELGDSALYFCASSFGSTNTQYFGPGTRLTVL.

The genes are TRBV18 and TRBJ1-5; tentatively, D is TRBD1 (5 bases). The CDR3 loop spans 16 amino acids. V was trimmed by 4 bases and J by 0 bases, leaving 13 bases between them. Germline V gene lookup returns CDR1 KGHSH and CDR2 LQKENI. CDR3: CASSLGPSNSNQPQHF. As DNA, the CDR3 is TGTGCCAGCTCACTGGGACCGTCCAATAGCAATCAGCCCCAGCATTTT. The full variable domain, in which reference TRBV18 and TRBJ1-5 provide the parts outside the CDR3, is NAGVMQNPRHLVRRRGQEARLRCSPMKGHSHVYWYRQLPEEGLKFMVYLQKENIIDESGMPKERFSAEFPKEGPSILRIQQVVRGDSAAYFCASSLGPSNSNQPQHFGDGTRLSIL.

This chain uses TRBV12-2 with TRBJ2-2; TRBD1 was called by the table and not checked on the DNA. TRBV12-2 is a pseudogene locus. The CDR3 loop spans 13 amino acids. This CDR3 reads CASREGDTGELFF. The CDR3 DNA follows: TGTGCAAGTCGCGAGGGGGACACCGGGGAGCTGTTTTTT.

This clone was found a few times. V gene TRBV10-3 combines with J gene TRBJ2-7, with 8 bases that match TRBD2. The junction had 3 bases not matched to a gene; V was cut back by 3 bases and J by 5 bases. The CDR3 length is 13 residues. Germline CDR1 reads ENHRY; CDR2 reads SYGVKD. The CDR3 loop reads CAISEGTRNEQYF. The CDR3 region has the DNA TGTGCCATCAGTGAAGGGACTAGAAACGAGCAGTACTTC.

The CDR3 region has the DNA TGTGCCAGCAGCTTGGGGGGGCGCGGCTATGGCTACACCTTC. Residues: CASSLGGRGYGYTF. The V and J genes are TRBV5-6 and TRBJ1-2; D perhaps matches TRBD1 (6 bases). Trimming removed 0 bases from V and 4 bases from J, with 10 bases in between. This CDR3 is 14 amino acids long. Germline CDR1 is SGHDT and CDR2 is YYEEEE.

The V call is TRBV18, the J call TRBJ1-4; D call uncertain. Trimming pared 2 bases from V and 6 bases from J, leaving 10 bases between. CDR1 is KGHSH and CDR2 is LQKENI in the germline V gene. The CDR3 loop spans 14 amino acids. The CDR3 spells CASSPGIGYEKLFF. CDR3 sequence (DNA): TGTGCCAGCTCACCAGGGATCGGATATGAAAAACTGTTTTTT.

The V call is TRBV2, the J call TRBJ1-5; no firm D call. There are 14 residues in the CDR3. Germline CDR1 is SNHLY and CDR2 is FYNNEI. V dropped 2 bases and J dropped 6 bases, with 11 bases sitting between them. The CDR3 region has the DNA TGTGCCAGCAGTGAATGGGCAGTCGCTCAGCCCCAGCATTTT. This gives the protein CASSEWAVAQPQHF.

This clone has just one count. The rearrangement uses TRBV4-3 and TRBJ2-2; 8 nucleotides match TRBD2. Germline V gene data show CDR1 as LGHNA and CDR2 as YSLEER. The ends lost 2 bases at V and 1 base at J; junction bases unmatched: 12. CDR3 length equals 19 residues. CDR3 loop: CASSQPGGRLIMNTGELFF. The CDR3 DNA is TGCGCCAGCAGCCAACCTGGCGGGAGGCTCATAATGAACACCGGGGAGCTGTTTTTT.